The 3 T cell receptor beta chains presented below share a single source sample, sequenced in a study of blood T cell repertoires in COVID-19. Clones were sequenced by immunoSEQ multiplex PCR, and TCRdb holds only the in-frame ones, with some missing. The sample shows 150,000 or so clones, roughly 85% of them seen only once. Sequencing used peripheral blood. All receptors come from a woman in her fifties or sixties with COVID-19, enrolled during active disease.

The chain combines TRBV7-9 with TRBJ1-4; D is perhaps TRBD1 (5 bases). Germline-derived CDR1 and CDR2 are SEHNR and FQNEAQ (reference sequence). V gave up 7 bases and J gave up 6 bases, with 15 bases separating them. This CDR3 is 14 amino acids long. The CDR3 nucleotides read TGTGCCAGCAAGTCAGGCGGGGGAGATGAAAAACTGTTTTTT. This sequence encodes CASKSGGGDEKLFF.

V usage is TRBV19 and J usage is TRBJ1-2, with 8 positions matching TRBD1. CDR1 is LNHDA and CDR2 is SQIVND in the germline V gene (reference sequence). J was trimmed by 8 bases and V by 6 bases; bases with no gene match: 8. The CDR3 consists of 13 residues. CDR3 bases: TGTGCCAGTAGAATCAGGGGGCGACTAGGCTACACCTTC. Its translation: CASRIRGRLGYTF.

This chain uses TRBV19 with TRBJ2-5, with a weak D call TRBD2 (6 bases). Germline CDR1 is LNHDA and CDR2 is SQIVND (reference sequence). This CDR3 is built from 12 residues. Between the trimmed V and J ends, which lost 8 bases and 5 bases, there was a span of 12 bases. CDR3 loop: CASQGLKETQYF. The CDR3 DNA reads TGTGCCAGTCAGGGACTGAAGGAGACCCAGTACTTC.